The clone carrying this T cell receptor (beta chain) was recorded many times. Its target is not known. Libraries of TCR beta came from iRepertoire HTBI primers plus Arm-PCR of CDR3 regions. From the multiplex PCR reads, TCRdb called clonotypes with MiXCR, one entry per CDR3 protein. The sample shows approximately 310,000 distinct CDR3 sequences, 15% to 20% of them seen only once. Indicated time point: newly diagnosed GD, antithyroid drugs for less than 3 months. The TCR library was made from RNA that had been extracted from PBMCs in TRIzol. Doctors identified Graves' disease using the American Thyroid Association guidelines. From an endocrinology department in Xi'an, China, came the patients. CDR3 length: 12 amino acids. V was shortened by 5 bases and J by 4 bases, with 6 bases between the two germline ends. This sample stems from a study of regulatory T cells in long-lasting Graves disease. Findings of the study overall: Persistent disease exhibited a predilection for TRBV28, TRBJ1-2 and TRBJ2-5. Patients whose Graves' disease persisted exhibited lower TCR diversity than those newly diagnosed.

The chain has TRBV12-3 or TRBV12-4 and TRBJ2-1; weak D call: TRBD1 (6 bases). The sequence derives from a female donor with Graves disease. The sequenced sample was peripheral blood mononuclear cells (PBMCs), obtained at new diagnosis, from a patient treated with antithyroid drugs. DNA for the CDR3: TGTGCCAGCAGTGGACAGTACAATGAGCAGTTCTTC. Protein sequence: CASSGQYNEQFF.